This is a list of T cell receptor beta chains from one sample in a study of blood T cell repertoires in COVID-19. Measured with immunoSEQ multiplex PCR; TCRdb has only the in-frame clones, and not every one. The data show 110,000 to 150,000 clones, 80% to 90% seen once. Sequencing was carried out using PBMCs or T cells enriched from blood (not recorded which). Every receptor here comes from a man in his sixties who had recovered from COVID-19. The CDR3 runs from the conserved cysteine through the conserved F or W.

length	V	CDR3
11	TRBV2	CASSDLRYYTF
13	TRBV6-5	CASCIAEQETQYF
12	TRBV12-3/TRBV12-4	CASSTREETQYF
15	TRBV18	CASSPQRLMNTEAFF
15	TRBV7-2	CASRGTSGKTGELFF
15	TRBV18	CASSPQGTGDYGYTF
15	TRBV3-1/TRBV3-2	CASSQGLVGFYEQYF
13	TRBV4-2	CASSRGEDTEAFF
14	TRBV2	CASSNPGSTDTQYF
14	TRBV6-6	CASSPAGAADTQYF
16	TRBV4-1	CASSQITSGSYNEQFF
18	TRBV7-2	CASSLGLAGLSGANVLTF
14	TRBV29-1	CSSSRDMLNTEAFF
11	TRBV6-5	CASSYLETQYF
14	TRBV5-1	CASRPTSGGYEQYF
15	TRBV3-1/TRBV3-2	CASSRKQGTGNTIYF
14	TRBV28	CASSSGTSIFEQFF
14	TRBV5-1	CASSLETARDEQYF
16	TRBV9	CASSGIPGQGADTQYF
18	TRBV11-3	CASSPRASGAGTTGELFF
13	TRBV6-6	CAGSGGANSPLHF
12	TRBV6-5	CASSYDQGTQYF
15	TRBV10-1	CASRGLAGGGSEQYF
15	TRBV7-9	CASSYGTSGGETQYF
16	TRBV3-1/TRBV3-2	CASSLYADMEKETQYF
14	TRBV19	CASSPDRGEEKLFF
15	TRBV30	CAWSLKQGAWQPQHF
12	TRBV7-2	CASTTGTGELFF
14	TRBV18	CASSQGKGNQPQHF
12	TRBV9	CASSRLRAEAFF
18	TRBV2	CASSERLQGSYSGNTIYF
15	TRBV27	CASSLSPGKQSEQYF
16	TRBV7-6	CASSSGGQGKNSPLHF
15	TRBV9	CASSPRTSGRLEQYF
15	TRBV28	CASSLLRGQVNEQFF
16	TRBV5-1	CASSLDGQGLNSPLHF
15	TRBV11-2	CASSFTGFEGNTIYF
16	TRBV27	CASSKYPGVQAYGYTF
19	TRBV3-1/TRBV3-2	CASSQDARLLAGGPGTQYF
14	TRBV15	CATSRQGAGNTIYF
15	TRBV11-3	CASSPPGQGDEKLFF
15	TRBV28	CASSIGISGANVLTF
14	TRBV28	CASSLAGGASSAFF
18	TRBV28	CASSFFDLRGSGANVLTF
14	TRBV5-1	CASRGSSGDSPLHF
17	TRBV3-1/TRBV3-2	CASSRGTSGGAPNEQFF
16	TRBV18	CASSPPWSAGNTEAFF
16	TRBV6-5	CASSYSGLAGVNIQYF
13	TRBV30	CAWSVPGLYGYTF
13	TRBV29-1	CSVRQGPSQPQHF
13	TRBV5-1	CASSLDDSYGYTF
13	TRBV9	CASSVSGGGEAFF
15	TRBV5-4	CASRGRQGAPETQYF